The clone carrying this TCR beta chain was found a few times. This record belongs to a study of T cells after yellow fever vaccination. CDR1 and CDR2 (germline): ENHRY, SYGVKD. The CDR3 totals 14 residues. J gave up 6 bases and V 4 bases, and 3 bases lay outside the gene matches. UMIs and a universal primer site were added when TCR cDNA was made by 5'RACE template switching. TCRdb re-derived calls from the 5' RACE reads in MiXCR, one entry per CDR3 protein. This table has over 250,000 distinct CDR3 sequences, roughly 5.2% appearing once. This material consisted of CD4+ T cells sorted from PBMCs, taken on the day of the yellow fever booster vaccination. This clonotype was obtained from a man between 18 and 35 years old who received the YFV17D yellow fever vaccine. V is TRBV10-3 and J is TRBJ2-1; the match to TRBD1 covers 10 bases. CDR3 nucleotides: TGTGCCATCAGTGGGGGGACAGGGGCCAATGAGCAGTTCTTC. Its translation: CAISGGTGANEQFF.